This T cell receptor beta chain was sequenced during a study of shared clonotypes between healthy human individuals. In the study overall: Aged 18 to 49, the donors were a couple of women and a few men. The study, taken as a whole, reports: Blood was the sole source, and tissue repertoires probably differ.

About this clone: Its target is unknown.

The CDR3 has 15 amino acids. Germline V gene sequence: CDR1 ENHRY, CDR2 SYGVKD. The germline V and J ends were trimmed by 3 bases and 0 bases, with 9 bases remaining between them. Genomic DNA per cell subset filled all wells of several immunoSEQ plates. Produced via immunoSEQ multiplex PCR; TCRdb's table is partial and in-frame only. The sample holds around 480,000 clones, over 60% seen once. V gene TRBV10-3 combines with J gene TRBJ1-3; D is unclear. The sequencing sample was made of PBMCs. The sequence derives from a woman aged 40 to 49 in good health. Some clones in this sample may be carry-over from other donors' samples. The CDR3 region is CAISDGGYSGNTIYF. DNA of the CDR3: TGTGCCATCAGTGACGGCGGATACTCTGGAAACACCATATATTTT.